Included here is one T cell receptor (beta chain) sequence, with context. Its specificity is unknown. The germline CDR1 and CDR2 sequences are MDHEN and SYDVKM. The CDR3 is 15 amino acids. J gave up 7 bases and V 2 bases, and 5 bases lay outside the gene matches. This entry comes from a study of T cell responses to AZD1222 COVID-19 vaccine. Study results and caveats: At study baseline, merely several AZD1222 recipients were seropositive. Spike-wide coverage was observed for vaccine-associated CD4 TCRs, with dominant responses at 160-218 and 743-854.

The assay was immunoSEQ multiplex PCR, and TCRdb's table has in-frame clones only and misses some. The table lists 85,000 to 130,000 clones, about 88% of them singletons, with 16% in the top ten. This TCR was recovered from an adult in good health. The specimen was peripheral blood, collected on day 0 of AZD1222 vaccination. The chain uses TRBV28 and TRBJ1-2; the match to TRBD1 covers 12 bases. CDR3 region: CASSLLSGQGAGYTF. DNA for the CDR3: TGTGCCAGCAGTTTACTCTCGGGACAGGGGGCTGGCTACACCTTC.